These 2 T cell receptor beta chains share one sample of origin, sequenced in a study of cytomegalovirus exposure and HLA in healthy donors. The PCR had 60 Vbeta and 13 Jbeta primers. Clones were read by immunoSEQ multiplex PCR, and TCRdb kept only the in-frame ones, dropping some. The profile shows about 220,000 clones, over 80% of them singletons. The sample comprised PBMCs. The receptors here all came from a boy between 2 and 15 years old in good health and CMV-seronegative.

V is TRBV30 and J is TRBJ1-2; TRBD1 is a possible D gene (5 bases). Deletions cut 5 bases from V and 3 bases from J, with 19 bases between. This CDR3 contains 15 residues. Germline V gene data show CDR1 as GTSNPN and CDR2 as SVGIG (reference sequence). CDR3 coding DNA: TGTGCCTGGGGGCCGGGGGGGGTAGGGGACTATGGCTACACCTTC. It encodes CAWGPGGVGDYGYTF.

The chain is built from TRBV6-6 and TRBJ1-1, with 10 bases aligning to TRBD1. The V segment lost 2 bases and the J segment 5 bases; nucleotides outside the gene matches: 5. From germline, CDR1 is MNHNY and CDR2 SVGAGI (reference sequence). This CDR3 comprises 15 residues. CDR3 in DNA: TGTGCCAGCAGTTACGCCCGGGACAGGGGTACTGAAGCTTTCTTT. Translation: CASSYARDRGTEAFF.